The 26 T cell receptor beta chains presented below share a single source sample, sequenced in a study of brain T cells in children with intractable seizures. TCRdb's copy holds only in-frame clones and misses some; the assay was immunoSEQ multiplex PCR. Found here are over 20,000 clones, under 95% of them singletons; the top ten hold under 7.5%. This material consisted of peripheral blood, taken at surgery. Receptors were obtained from a boy aged 5-17 years with focal cortical dysplasia and intractable seizures.

The sample holds one count of this clone. The gene calls are TRBV28 and TRBJ1-4; 7 nucleotides line up with TRBD1. Germline trimming cut 4 bases from V and 7 bases from J; bases unmatched to any gene: 12. CDR1 is MDHEN and CDR2 is SYDVKM in the germline V gene. This CDR3 has 16 amino acids. The CDR3 loop reads CASSWGRGQSSEKLFF. The DNA for the CDR3 is TGTGCCAGCAGTTGGGGGCGGGGACAGTCCTCTGAAAAACTGTTTTTT. The full variable domain, with the rest looked up from reference TRBV28 and TRBJ1-4, is DVKVTQSSRYLVKRTGEKVFLECVQDMDHENMFWYRQDPGLGLRLIYFSYDVKMKEKGDIPEGYSVSREKKERFSLILESASTNQTSMYLCASSWGRGQSSEKLFFGSGTQLSVL.

The rearrangement links TRBV7-6 to TRBJ2-1, with 9 bases lining up with TRBD1. The CDR3 totals 17 residues. J gave up 4 bases and V 5 bases, and 12 bases lay outside the gene matches. Per germline, CDR1 SGHVS and CDR2 FNYEAQ. The CDR3 DNA reads TGTGCCAGCAGCCCACGAACACGGGACAGGGCTTACAATGAGCAGTTCTTC. This gives the protein CASSPRTRDRAYNEQFF.

The genes are TRBV3-1 (or the pseudogene TRBV3-2) and TRBJ2-3; D uncertain. Germline values: CDR1 LGHDT, CDR2 YNNKEL (reference sequence). Trimming took 4 bases from V and 0 from J, leaving 14 bases between them. The CDR3 length is 16 residues. CDR3 sequence (DNA): TGTGCCAGCAGCCTCACCCTTTGGGGAAGCACAGATACGCAGTATTTT. Translating it yields CASSLTLWGSTDTQYF.

The chain links TRBV19 to TRBJ1-1; possible D gene TRBD1, 5 bases. V shed 10 bases and J shed 7 bases, with 19 bases lying between them. Germline CDR1 LNHDA, CDR2 SQIVND (reference sequence). CDR3 length: 13 residues. CDR3 in DNA: TGTGCCACCGGGGTCGGGAGTAGGGGTGAAGCTTTCTTT. Encoded protein: CATGVGSRGEAFF.

The DNA of the CDR3 is TGTGCCATCAGTGAGTCGGGACTGGCCGACGAGACCCAGTACTTC. It encodes CAISESGLADETQYF. This chain uses TRBV10-3 with TRBJ2-5, with TRBD2 as a possible D gene (6 bases). CDR1 ENHRY and CDR2 SYGVKD come from the germline V gene. CDR3 length: 15 amino acids. V was trimmed by 0 bases and J by 5 bases, leaving 13 bases between them.

With respect to this clone: Other DNA sequences from this sample encode an identical CDR3 as well. The rearrangement links TRBV6-4 to TRBJ2-3; the match to TRBD2 covers 7 bases. Per the germline V gene, CDR1 is MRHNA and CDR2 is SNTAGT. The CDR3 spans 15 residues. J gave up 1 base and V 0 bases, and 1 base lay outside the gene matches. The CDR3 nucleotides are TGTGCCAGCAGTGACTCGGGGGGGGGCACAGATACGCAGTATTTT. Translating gives CASSDSGGGTDTQYF.

The chain carries TRBV18 and TRBJ2-7, with D hard to call. This CDR3 is built from 14 residues. Germline lookup yields CDR1 KGHSH and CDR2 LQKENI. V was trimmed by 0 bases and J by 2 bases, leaving 8 bases between them. The CDR3 coding sequence is TGTGCCAGCTCACCACCGGCAGGAACCTACGAGCAGTACTTC. Translating gives CASSPPAGTYEQYF. Drawing the rest from reference TRBV18 and TRBJ2-7, the complete variable domain is NAGVMQNPRHLVRRRGQEARLRCSPMKGHSHVYWYRQLPEEGLKFMVYLQKENIIDESGMPKERFSAEFPKEGPSILRIQQVVRGDSAAYFCASSPPAGTYEQYFGPGTRLTVT.

In its sample, this clone was seen a few times. CDR3 residues: CASSHLWRPLGEQYF. The CDR3 DNA reads TGTGCCAGCAGCCATCTGTGGAGACCGCTCGGCGAGCAGTACTTC. V gene TRBV7-9 combines with J gene TRBJ2-7; D not certain. Germline CDR1 SEHNR, CDR2 FQNEAQ (reference sequence). The CDR3 spans 15 residues. Trimming cost V 5 bases and J 6 bases, with 20 bases left between them.

This sequence joins TRBV29-1 and TRBJ2-2; D unresolved. The V end lost 3 bases, the J end lost 0 bases, and 5 bases lay between the germline ends. CDR3 length: 13 residues. The germline V gene has CDR1 SQVTM and CDR2 ANQGSEA. In DNA, the CDR3 is TGCAGCGTTGACCAGTCGAACACCGGGGAGCTGTTTTTT. As protein: CSVDQSNTGELFF.

The chain links TRBV2 to TRBJ1-5, with D maybe TRBD1 (5 bases). V was shortened by 7 bases and J by 4 bases, with 14 bases between the two germline ends. The CDR3 is made up of 14 amino acids. Germline V gene data show CDR1 as SNHLY and CDR2 as FYNNEI. The CDR3 coding sequence is TGTGCCAGCACAAGAGGGACGGATAATCAGCCCCAGCATTTT. Amino acid sequence: CASTRGTDNQPQHF. Variable domain in full (rest from reference TRBV2 and TRBJ1-5): EPEVTQTPSHQVTQMGQEVILRCVPISNHLYFYWYRQILGQKVEFLVSFYNNEISEKSEIFDDQFSVERPDGSNFTLKIRSTKLEDSAMYFCASTRGTDNQPQHFGDGTRLSIL.

The chain links TRBV6-5 to TRBJ1-5; D unclear. Germline CDR1 reads MNHEY; CDR2 reads SVGAGI. V lost 4 bases and J 0 bases, leaving 7 bases between the germline ends. The CDR3 is made up of 14 amino acids. The CDR3 spells CASSSDGSNQPQHF. The CDR3 DNA reads TGTGCCAGCAGTTCGGACGGTAGCAATCAGCCCCAGCATTTT.

The CDR3 sequence: CASSLDRGKAYGYTF. The CDR3 coding sequence is TGTGCCAGCAGCTTGGACAGGGGTAAAGCCTATGGCTACACCTTC. The chain joins TRBV5-8 to TRBJ1-2, with 7 bases fitting TRBD1. This CDR3 is 15 amino acids long. Unmatched junction bases numbered 6, after V lost 0 bases and J lost 4 bases. Germline CDR1 and CDR2: SGHTS and YDEGEE.

This chain joins TRBV18 and TRBJ2-1; D remains unclear. V gave up 3 bases and J gave up 7 bases, with 10 bases separating them. The CDR3 has 13 residues. Per the germline V gene, CDR1 is KGHSH and CDR2 is LQKENI. In nucleotides, the CDR3 is TGTGCCAGCTCACCCCCCCCTAGGAATGAGCAGTTCTTC. The encoded protein is CASSPPPRNEQFF.

The table lists this clone with a count of one. This sequence joins TRBV2 and TRBJ2-7, with 10 bases identical to TRBD2. The CDR3 extends over 13 amino acids. V lost 7 bases to trimming and J lost 3 bases; unmatched junction nucleotides: 3. CDR1 is SNHLY and CDR2 is FYNNEI in the germline V gene. CDR3 amino acids: CASNIAGGYEQYV. CDR3 coding DNA: TGTGCCAGCAACATAGCGGGAGGCTACGAGCAGTACGTC.

The gene calls are TRBV5-4 and TRBJ2-1; 7 nucleotides align to TRBD2. Germline CDR1 is SGHNT and CDR2 is YYREEE (reference sequence). V trimming: 3 bases; J trimming: 7 bases; junction bases outside the gene matches: 4. This CDR3 is built from 13 residues. DNA of the CDR3: TGTGCCAGCAGCTGGCCTAGCGGAAATGAGCAGTTCTTC. As protein: CASSWPSGNEQFF.

This rearrangement joins TRBV9 to TRBJ2-6; D remains unclear. V was cut by 4 bases and J by 0 bases, with 2 bases left in between. This CDR3 contains 13 residues. Germline loops: CDR1 SGDLS, CDR2 YYNGEE. Written as DNA, the CDR3 is TGTGCCAGCAGCTCCTCTGGGGCCAACGTCCTGACTTTC. This translates into CASSSSGANVLTF.

This clone was found once. The rearrangement links TRBV6-5 to TRBJ1-1; D gene uncertain. CDR1 is MNHEY, CDR2 SVGAGI, per germline. The V gene lost 8 bases and the J gene lost 11 bases, with 21 bases spanning the gap. The CDR3 sequence is 13 residues long. The CDR3 bases are TGTGCCAGCCGCAAACCCGGACGGTGGCCGGCTTTCTTT. Protein product: CASRKPGRWPAFF.

The CDR3 sequence: CASSTRLAGDQETQYF. The CDR3 nucleotides are TGTGCCAGCAGCACGAGACTAGCGGGGGACCAAGAGACCCAGTACTTC. V and J are TRBV3-1 (or the pseudogene TRBV3-2) and TRBJ2-5; 12 bases line up with TRBD2. In germline, CDR1 is LGHDT, CDR2 YNNKEL (reference sequence). Trimming took 5 bases from V and 0 from J; bases not matched to a gene: 4. This CDR3 is 16 amino acids long.

The V and J genes are TRBV5-4 and TRBJ1-2; 8 bases fit TRBD1. The germline CDR1 and CDR2 sequences are SGHNT and YYREEE (reference sequence). This CDR3 region has 14 residues. V lost 5 bases and J lost 3; bases outside the gene matches: 6. In DNA, the CDR3 is TGTGCCAGCAGACCTACAGGGGGATACTATGGCTACACCTTC. It codes for CASRPTGGYYGYTF.

The V call is TRBV29-1, the J call TRBJ2-7; D is undetermined. Looked up from germline, CDR1 is SQVTM and CDR2 is ANQGSEA. The CDR3 extends over 12 amino acids. V was shortened by 0 bases and J by 3 bases, with 6 bases between the two germline ends. Written as DNA, the CDR3 is TGCAGCGTTGAAGATCCCAGCTACGAGCAGTACTTC. Translation: CSVEDPSYEQYF.

The J gene is TRBJ2-1, the V gene TRBV11-2; 8 nucleotides match TRBD2. Germline V gene lookup returns CDR1 SGHAT and CDR2 FQNNGV. Trimming took 3 bases from V and 1 from J; bases not matched to a gene: 2. This CDR3 has 15 amino acids. The CDR3 bases are TGTGCCAGCAGCTTGAGCGGGAGTTCCTACAATGAGCAGTTCTTC. Encoded protein: CASSLSGSSYNEQFF.

In its sample, this clone was seen once. This sequence joins TRBV5-6 and TRBJ1-2; no definite D call. The germline V and J ends were trimmed by 0 bases and 1 base, with 4 bases remaining between them. This CDR3 spans 13 amino acids. The germline V gene has CDR1 SGHDT and CDR2 YYEEEE. CDR3 loop: CASSLEVNYGYTF. The CDR3 bases are TGTGCCAGCAGCTTGGAAGTTAACTATGGCTACACCTTC.

The V and J genes are TRBV29-1 and TRBJ2-7; D tentatively reads TRBD1 or TRBD2 (5 bases each). CDR1 and CDR2 (germline): SQVTM, ANQGSEA. The length of the CDR3 is 15 residues. V was cut by 1 base and J by 0 bases, with 13 bases left in between. Here the CDR3 DNA reads TGCAGCGTTGAAGTTGAGGGGATCAGCTCCTACGAGCAGTACGTC. This sequence encodes CSVEVEGISSYEQYV.

This chain joins TRBV5-1 and TRBJ2-3; TRBD1 matches at 9 bases. Germline V gene lookup returns CDR1 SGHRS and CDR2 YFSETQ. The CDR3 sequence is 17 residues long. The V gene end was trimmed by 4 bases and the J gene end by 2 bases; junction bases not matched to a gene: 11. CDR3 in DNA: TGCGCCAGCAGCCCCGGGACAGGGTTTACCTTCACAGATACGCAGTATTTT. This gives the protein CASSPGTGFTFTDTQYF.

The chain recombines TRBV9 with TRBJ1-4; no definite D call. The CDR3 is 14 residues long. V dropped 3 bases and J dropped 3 bases, with 9 bases sitting between them. Germline lookup yields CDR1 SGDLS and CDR2 YYNGEE. The CDR3 protein is CASSGSLANEKLFF. For the CDR3, the DNA is TGTGCCAGCAGCGGGAGTCTAGCTAATGAAAAACTGTTTTTT.

The V and J genes are TRBV28 and TRBJ2-1; no definite D call. The V gene lost 4 bases and the J gene lost 2 bases, with 6 bases spanning the gap. Germline-derived CDR1 and CDR2 are MDHEN and SYDVKM. The CDR3 loop spans 13 amino acids. The CDR3 region has the DNA TGTGCCAGCAGTTGGCAGGCCTACAATGAGCAGTTCTTC. Amino acids: CASSWQAYNEQFF.